The source of this T cell receptor (beta chain) is a study of blood T cells in healthy people across ages. On the study more broadly: For every two T cells, template switching captured about one barcoded beta molecule.

The CDR3 consists of 14 residues. Germline V gene data show CDR1 as MDHEN and CDR2 as SYDVKM. A second about 7 to 12 cycle PCR used barcoded and J-beta primers. Through a template-switch adaptor with 12 random nucleotides, each cDNA molecule received a tag. TCRdb reprocessed the 5' RACE reads via MiXCR and lists one record per CDR3 protein. The sample consists of more than 600,000 distinct CDR3 sequences, approximately 25% of them appearing once. A note on this clonotype: At one end the junction does not follow the germline gene, possibly because of a read error.

Separately, the same data were catalogued under a study of T cells of mothers and their children. From that paper: Nine systemically healthy Caucasian donors: three mothers, six children. Several million TCR beta reads per child versus over 8 million per mother.

The gene calls are TRBV28 and TRBJ1-5; D perhaps matches TRBD1 (5 bases). The sample consisted of blood. The source is a boy younger than 18 in good health. The CDR3 region has the DNA TGTGCCAGCAGTTTGGGGGGGAGCAATCAGTCCCAGCATTTT. This gives the protein CASSLGGSNQSQHF.